Only a few counts were recorded for the clone carrying this TCR beta chain. Antigen specificity is unknown. Assay used: immunoSEQ multiplex PCR; TCRdb lists only in-frame clones, some missing. The sample comprises about 1,500 clones, more than 85% of which are singletons, and over 6.5% rests with the top ten. This sample is part of a study of graft-versus-host responses after intestinal transplantation. Across the study: Transplant recipients had multivisceral, liver-intestinal, or isolated intestinal grafts.

V was cut by 0 bases and J by 9 bases, with 9 bases left in between. Germline V CDR1 and CDR2: SEHNR, FQNEAQ (reference sequence). The CDR3 loop spans 13 amino acids. Study-wide results and limits: Patients with graft-donor T cell macrochimerism had high graft-versus-host to host-versus-graft clonal ratios in allografts. Recipient marrow showed GvH clones, some seen first in ileum or blood.

Sequencing used PBMCs, obtained 8 days after intestinal transplant. The sequence was collected from a human patient who received an intestinal transplant, so some T cells may come from the graft donor. The V gene is TRBV7-9, the J gene TRBJ2-1; a weak D match, TRBD2 (6 bases). The CDR3 is CASSLALGGEQFF. The DNA of the CDR3 is TGTGCCAGCAGCTTAGCGCTGGGGGGTGAGCAGTTCTTC.